What follows is one T cell receptor (beta chain) and its context. TCRdb keeps only in-frame clones here, not all; method: immunoSEQ multiplex PCR. Here the sample spans some 90,000 clones, roughly 95% being singletons. The entry originates in a study of technical replicates of blood from four donors. Germline loops: CDR1 SGHAT, CDR2 FQNNGV. V was cut by 1 base and J by 3 bases, with 6 bases left in between. The CDR3 consists of 13 residues. The chain recombines TRBV11-2 with TRBJ1-2; no reliable D call. The sample consisted of T cells isolated from PBMCs. This sequence originates from a human donor in good health. The CDR3 sequence: CASSLVPDYGYTF. The CDR3 nucleotides read TGTGCCAGCAGCTTAGTCCCAGACTATGGCTACACCTTC.